The clone carrying this T cell receptor beta chain has a count of ten or more. Its matching antigen is unknown. The sample originates from a study of T-cell memory formation after mild COVID-19. Study observations and caveats: What remained unconfirmed was the SARS-CoV-2 specificity of second-wave clones peaking on day 37.

cDNA libraries for TCR alpha and TCR beta, carrying sample barcodes and UMIs, came from 5'RACE with constant-segment primers. TCRdb independently ran MiXCR on the 5' RACE reads; one entry per CDR3 protein. Of just under 550,000 distinct CDR3 sequences listed, roughly 20% are singletons. From germline, CDR1 is LGHNA and CDR2 YNFKEQ. With 6 bases clipped from V and 7 bases from J, the junction kept 13 bases outside the gene matches. The CDR3 has 17 residues. The rearrangement links TRBV4-2 to TRBJ2-1; 12 bases fit TRBD2. The receptor's source is an adult woman who had mild COVID-19 (a few samples of this study predate the infection). Cell type and time point are not known. Input material: PBMCs or a T cell subset sorted from them (not recorded which). The CDR3: CASSLEGGLAGRNEQFF. In nucleotides, the CDR3 is TGTGCCAGCAGTCTAGAGGGTGGACTAGCGGGAAGAAATGAGCAGTTCTTC.